This TCR beta chain is from a study of identical twins (dated by TCRdb to the mid-2010s). Study-level background: To test whether fetal clonotypes persist, this study deep-sequenced TCR alpha and beta repertoires from monozygotic twins, from unrelated adults of various ages, and from cord blood. To rule out contamination, the twin experiments were replicated at different times with different library preparation protocols. What the study reported, not specific to this receptor: Fewer insertions were carried by abundant cord blood beta clonotypes, a similar but weaker trend appeared in young adult naive repertoires, and no such trend appeared in memory repertoires. Out-of-frame TCR alpha sharing in monozygotic twins was systematically underestimated by recombination models, whereas sharing between unrelated individuals was in agreement with the recombination models. Compared with coincidental sharing between unrelated individuals, out-of-frame TCR alpha sequences shared between twins had an excess of sequences with low generation probability. Conclusions relied on cross-sectional statistical analysis, since the same donors could not be followed over many years. Zero-insertion analyses could be partly confounded by invariant T cells such as MAIT and iNKT, although diverse VJ usage argued against such confounding for most clonotypes. In beta out-of-frame sequences, excess twin sharing was weaker, because having fewer shared sequences lowered the signal-to-noise ratio.

The library was produced with 5' RACE. Instrument used: Illumina HiSeq 2000. A universal primer binding site was introduced by template switching, and a unique molecular identifier was present in the final cDNA, enabling accurate counting of TCR cDNA molecules. Specific primers in the conserved constant-segment region were used to synthesize first-strand cDNA for the TCR alpha and beta chains. Each cDNA library was double barcoded, with a SMART-Mk sample barcode plus Illumina barcodes, to control for contamination. TruSeq adapter sequences and Illumina sample barcodes were added in two successive PCR steps. The Illumina HiSeq platform was used with custom primers to sequence TCR alpha and beta cDNA libraries. In the source study's methods: Unique molecular identifiers were extracted from raw reads with MiGEC, and CDR3 positions were determined with MiXCR. For each individual, recombination models were inferred using an EM algorithm with the repgenHMM and IGoR tools. The analysis of shared clonotypes was done with the tcR package in R, with sharing normalized by the product of cloneset sizes. To study raw recombination without the effects of thymic and clonal selection, out-of-frame nonproductive sequences were analyzed. TCRdb reprocessed the public reads (quality trimming at Q25 with fastp, clone calling with MiXCR) and kept in-frame beta chains. One record per CDR3 amino acid sequence lists the most common genes and DNA. Here the V and J calls rest on TCRdb's processing, not on the authors' analysis. Within this sample are around 690,000 distinct CDR3 sequences, with over 20% of them counted one time only. The ten most abundant clones make up over 4% of the sample.

This clonotype was observed a handful of times. What antigen it recognizes has not been identified. One base away there is no much larger clone; base qualities are not given. From its cysteine to its phenylalanine, the CDR3 spans 14 amino acids. Of the read, only the CDR3 DNA is kept; its 42 bases are in frame from base 1. V and J are truncated by 6 bases and 2 bases respectively, leaving an intervening sequence of 11 bases. The CDR1 and CDR2 encoded by the germline V gene (reference sequence) are MNHEY and SMNVEV. Every donor was a healthy Caucasian. The twin cohort comprised three pairs of female monozygotic twins, all aged about 18 to 29 years. RNA for TCR libraries was isolated from peripheral blood mononuclear cells. The data also belong to a second study, concerning T cells expressing NK-cell markers. From that second study: TCR beta-chain repertoires were profiled in sorted CD3+CD56+NKG2C+, CD3+CD56+NKG2C- and CD3+CD56-NKG2C+ T-cell subsets from several donors. Seven of the eight sequenced donors were HCMV-seropositive and one was HCMV-seronegative. In several experiments an anti-gammadeltaTCR antibody was added to restrict sorting to alphabetaTCR-expressing T cells. In over 5 donors, the dominant CD3+CD56+NKG2C+ clonotypes were among the top 10 CD8+ clonotypes and accounted for roughly 1.0-7.0% of CD8+ T cells. Those dominant clonotypes were again the most abundant among CD3+CD56-NKG2C+ cells in four donors, at about 28.3-60.1%. Whether the expanded NKG2C-expressing T cell clones were specific for HCMV antigens was left unclear. Randomly selected healthy volunteers, three men and five women, were used as the eight sequenced donors. HCMV-specific IgG was detected in serum with a commercial ELISA kit to determine HCMV serostatus. For over 5 donors, bulk peripheral blood T-cell repertoires were additionally sequenced from unsorted PBMC. Reads were demultiplexed and grouped by UMI with MIGEC, and clonotypes were assembled and quantified with MiTCR. To exclude erroneous sequences, only TCR cDNA sequences supported by at least two reads were retained. The tcR package was used for downstream repertoire analysis, and clonotypes were matched between fractions using CDR3 nucleotide sequence together with V segment. VDJmatch was used to annotate antigen specificity against VDJdb, with one amino acid substitution in CDR3 allowed.

This sequence uses TRBV27 and TRBJ2-1; the D gene is possibly TRBD2, with 6 bases matching. This receptor was taken from a woman between 18 and 29 years old in good health. What was sequenced was PBMCs. The nucleotides read TGTGCCAGCAGCCGGGAGTTAGCCTACAATGAGCAGTTCTTC. This yields the protein CASSRELAYNEQFF.